This T cell receptor (beta chain) originates from a study of T-cell memory formation after mild COVID-19. In the study overall: In these data, TCR clusters were largely donor specific. Points from the study as a whole: The appearance of some responding clones in pre-infection memory suggested that cross-reactive memory joined. Among CD4+ contracting clones, most were CM and EM, and CD8+ ones EMRA.

With regard to this clonotype: Its antigen is as yet unknown.

UMIs and sample barcodes were carried by the TCR alpha and TCR beta cDNA libraries that 5'RACE produced using constant-segment primers. TCRdb processed the 5' RACE reads anew with MiXCR; each CDR3 protein has one entry. Here the sample spans 250,000 or so distinct CDR3 sequences, approximately 18% being singletons. From germline, CDR1 is MGHRA and CDR2 YSYEKL. CDR3 length: 15 residues. Trimming pared 4 bases from V and 0 bases from J, leaving 12 bases between. The specimen sequenced was PBMCs or a T cell subset sorted from them (not recorded which). This chain uses TRBV4-1 with TRBJ1-2; D not certain. The source is a man between 18 and 35 years old who had mild COVID-19 (a few samples of this study predate the infection). Cell type and time point are not known. For the CDR3, the DNA is TGCGCCAGCAGCCCGAACAGAGAGACTAACTATGGCTACACCTTC. It codes for CASSPNRETNYGYTF.